This record concerns one TCR beta chain sequence. Its antigen is still unknown. Indicated treatment: approximately 10-day PBMC culture with coronavirus spike peptide pools or control peptides (ViraFEST assay). Wells contained roughly 2 million PBMCs each, and these were cultured with 7.5 to 10 IU/ml IL-2 and 9 to 10 ug/ml peptide pools. The sample originates from a study of vaccination and CD4 T cells after COVID-19. Study summary: Post-vaccination specimens were collected at a median of roughly 65 days following dose two (range 14 to 241). Each control was exposed to a CEFX pool, an HIV-1 Nef pool, or no peptide at all.

With 6 bases removed from V and 11 bases from J, the gap between germline ends came to 16 bases. Germline V CDR1 and CDR2: MDHEN, SYDVKM. The CDR3 has 13 amino acids. Study-level findings and limits: Median SARS-CoV-2-reactive clonotype numbers went up from approximately 21 to 40, but not significantly.

An Oncomine TCR Beta short-read assay was used to sequence the DNA from cultured CD4+ T cells. From the PCR reads, TCRdb called clonotypes with MiXCR, one entry per CDR3 protein. The sample has more than 7,000 distinct CDR3 sequences; 50% to 75% are singletons. The source of this sequence is a human donor who had recovered from COVID-19. Specimen: CD4+ T cells from blood, cultured in vitro. J is TRBJ1-4 and V is TRBV28, with a possible D match to TRBD1 (6 bases). CDR3 residues: CASRGGSKGKLFF. The CDR3 nucleotides read TGTGCCAGCAGAGGGGGATCCAAGGGTAAACTGTTTTTT.